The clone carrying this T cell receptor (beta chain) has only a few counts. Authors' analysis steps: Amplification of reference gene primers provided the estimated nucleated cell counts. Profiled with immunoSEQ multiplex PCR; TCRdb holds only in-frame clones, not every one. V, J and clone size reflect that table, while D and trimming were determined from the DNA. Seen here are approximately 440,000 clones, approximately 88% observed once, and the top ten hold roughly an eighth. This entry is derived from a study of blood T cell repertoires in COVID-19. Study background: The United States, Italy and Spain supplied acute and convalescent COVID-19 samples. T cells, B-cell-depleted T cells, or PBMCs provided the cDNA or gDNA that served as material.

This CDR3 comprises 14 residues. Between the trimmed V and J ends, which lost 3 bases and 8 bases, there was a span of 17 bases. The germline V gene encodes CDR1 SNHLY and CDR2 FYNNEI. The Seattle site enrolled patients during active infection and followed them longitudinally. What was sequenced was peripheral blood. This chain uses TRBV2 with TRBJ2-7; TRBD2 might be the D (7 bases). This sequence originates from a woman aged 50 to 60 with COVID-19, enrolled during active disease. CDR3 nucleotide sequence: TGTGCCAGCAGTGACGGGGGGCACCCTACGAAGCAGTACTTC. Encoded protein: CASSDGGHPTKQYF.